This entry concerns a single T cell receptor beta chain. The antigen remains undetermined. This sample is part of a study of T-cell memory formation after mild COVID-19. Study overall: TCR clusters mostly belonged to single donors.

Constant-segment-primed 5'RACE gave TCR alpha and TCR beta cDNA libraries with sample barcodes and UMIs. TCRdb re-analysed the 5' RACE reads in MiXCR, keeping a single row per CDR3 protein. The sample has 250,000 or so distinct CDR3 sequences, under 20% seen once. Study-level findings and limits: Contracting CD8+ clones were enriched in EMRA, CD4+ mainly in CM and EM. There were some responding clones in pre-infection memory, which suggested that cross-reactive memory had joined.

The V end lost 6 bases, the J end lost 13 bases, and 18 bases lay between the germline ends. Germline values: CDR1 MNHNS, CDR2 SASEGT. The CDR3 consists of 12 residues. Sequenced material: PBMCs or a T cell subset sorted from them (not recorded which). The clonotype originates from a man aged 18 to 30 who had mild COVID-19 (a few samples of this study predate the infection). Cell type and time point are not known. J is TRBJ1-2 and V is TRBV6-1; possibly TRBD1 for D (6 bases). The CDR3 sequence: CASSEMAQGRTF. The CDR3, as DNA: TGTGCCAGCAGCGAAATGGCGCAGGGGCGCACCTTC.